A selection of T cell receptor beta chains follows, all from one sample in a study of CD8+ T cells in alopecia areata. Sequencing used immunoSEQ multiplex PCR; TCRdb keeps in-frame clones, though not all of them. The repertoire consists of about 180,000 clones, with 51% occurring once and the leading ten covering 10%. Material: CD8+ T cells sorted from blood, obtained around week 52, from a patient treated with tofacitinib. The receptors derive from a human donor with alopecia areata. Each CDR3 is given with its conserved first and last residue. Each record gives: J gene, V gene, clone size, D gene, CDR3 DNA, CDR3 protein. The D gene is left open where the match is weak. Only part of the rows carry a size: once, few, many, or a class if the clone is expanded.

J gene: TRBJ1-1; V gene: TRBV30; clone size: few; D gene: -; CDR3 DNA: TGTGCCTGGAGTGCCCCTGAAGCTTTCTTT; CDR3 protein: CAWSAPEAFF
J gene: TRBJ2-7; V gene: TRBV5-1; clone size: -; D gene: -; CDR3 DNA: TGCGCCAGCAGCTTAGGAACAGGGCTCGAGCAGTACTTC; CDR3 protein: CASSLGTGLEQYF
J gene: TRBJ1-4; V gene: TRBV7-8; clone size: few; D gene: -; CDR3 DNA: TGTGCCAGCAGCCGTAGCGGACAGTATAATGAAAAACTGTTTTTT; CDR3 protein: CASSRSGQYNEKLFF
J gene: TRBJ1-1; V gene: TRBV30; clone size: -; D gene: -; CDR3 DNA: TGTGCCTGGGGAGAGCCAGTGAACACTGAAGCTTTCTTT; CDR3 protein: CAWGEPVNTEAFF
J gene: TRBJ1-2; V gene: TRBV6-5; clone size: -; D gene: -; CDR3 DNA: TGTGCCAGCAGTTACTCGCAGGGAGGAGAGGGCTACACCTTC; CDR3 protein: CASSYSQGGEGYTF
J gene: TRBJ2-1; V gene: TRBV9; clone size: -; D gene: TRBD2; CDR3 DNA: TGTGCCAGCAGCGTAGGGGTAGCGGGAACCTACAATGAGCAGTTCTTC; CDR3 protein: CASSVGVAGTYNEQFF
J gene: TRBJ2-3; V gene: TRBV10-3; clone size: few; D gene: -; CDR3 DNA: TGTGCCATCAGTGAGTTGGGCACAGATACGCAGTATTTT; CDR3 protein: CAISELGTDTQYF
J gene: TRBJ2-3; V gene: TRBV5-1; clone size: -; D gene: TRBD2; CDR3 DNA: TGCGCCAGCAGCTTGCGGGGGGTTAACACAGATACGCAGTATTTT; CDR3 protein: CASSLRGVNTDTQYF
J gene: TRBJ1-1; V gene: TRBV5-1; clone size: few; D gene: -; CDR3 DNA: TGCGCCAGCAGCTTGAACCTGGTGAACACTGAAGCTTTCTTT; CDR3 protein: CASSLNLVNTEAFF
J gene: TRBJ2-7; V gene: TRBV27; clone size: once; D gene: TRBD2; CDR3 DNA: TGTGCCAGCAGTTCTAATGGCGGGGGGCTCGAGCAGTACTTC; CDR3 protein: CASSSNGGGLEQYF
J gene: TRBJ1-5; V gene: TRBV6-5; clone size: -; D gene: -; CDR3 DNA: TGTGCCAGCAGTTTCTTAGGGGACCAGCCCCAGCATTTT; CDR3 protein: CASSFLGDQPQHF
J gene: TRBJ1-2; V gene: TRBV9; clone size: -; D gene: TRBD1; CDR3 DNA: TGTGCCAGCAGCGTAGGAGACAGGGAATATGGCTACACCTTC; CDR3 protein: CASSVGDREYGYTF
J gene: TRBJ2-2; V gene: TRBV5-6; clone size: -; D gene: TRBD1; CDR3 DNA: TGTGCCAGCAGCTTTGGGACAGGGAACACCGGGGAGCTGTTTTTT; CDR3 protein: CASSFGTGNTGELFF
J gene: TRBJ2-7; V gene: TRBV5-1; clone size: -; D gene: TRBD2; CDR3 DNA: TGCGCCAGCAGCTTGCCTAGCGGGGGCAACCCCTACGAGCAGTACTTC; CDR3 protein: CASSLPSGGNPYEQYF
J gene: TRBJ1-6; V gene: TRBV7-2; clone size: few; D gene: -; CDR3 DNA: TGTGCCAGCAGCTTAAGAGCCGGGGTATATAATTCACCCCTCCACTTT; CDR3 protein: CASSLRAGVYNSPLHF
J gene: TRBJ2-5; V gene: TRBV29-1; clone size: -; D gene: TRBD2; CDR3 DNA: TGCAGCGGCGGGGGGGGACTAGCGGAGACCCAGTACTTC; CDR3 protein: CSGGGGLAETQYF
J gene: TRBJ2-7; V gene: TRBV7-2; clone size: once; D gene: -; CDR3 DNA: TGTGCCAGCAGCTTAGCGGGGGGACACACCTACGAGCAGTACTTC; CDR3 protein: CASSLAGGHTYEQYF
J gene: TRBJ2-5; V gene: TRBV4-1; clone size: -; D gene: TRBD2; CDR3 DNA: TGCGCCAGCAGCCAAGGTCTTAGCGGGGGGGCAGTTGAGACCCAGTACTTC; CDR3 protein: CASSQGLSGGAVETQYF
J gene: TRBJ1-5; V gene: TRBV7-3; clone size: once; D gene: -; CDR3 DNA: TGTGCCAGCAGCTTACGAGGACAGCCCAATCAGCCCCAGCATTTT; CDR3 protein: CASSLRGQPNQPQHF
J gene: TRBJ1-5; V gene: TRBV6-6; clone size: -; D gene: -; CDR3 DNA: TGTGCCAGCAGCTATCGTTGGAATCAGCCCCAGCATTTT; CDR3 protein: CASSYRWNQPQHF
J gene: TRBJ2-2; V gene: TRBV9; clone size: -; D gene: TRBD2; CDR3 DNA: TGTGCCAGCAGAGCGGGGGGCACCGGGGAGCTGTTTTTT; CDR3 protein: CASRAGGTGELFF
J gene: TRBJ2-1; V gene: TRBV5-1; clone size: -; D gene: TRBD2; CDR3 DNA: TGCGCCAGCACCACGGGACTAGAACCCTACAATGAGCAGTTCTTC; CDR3 protein: CASTTGLEPYNEQFF
J gene: TRBJ2-6; V gene: TRBV6-1; clone size: -; D gene: -; CDR3 DNA: TGTGCCACCATGGGGGGTGGGGCCAACGTCCTGACTTTC; CDR3 protein: CATMGGGANVLTF
J gene: TRBJ1-1; V gene: TRBV30; clone size: -; D gene: -; CDR3 DNA: TGTGCCTGGAGTATCACGGTTGGAACTGAAGCTTTCTTT; CDR3 protein: CAWSITVGTEAFF
J gene: TRBJ1-4; V gene: TRBV4-3; clone size: -; D gene: -; CDR3 DNA: TGCGCCAGCAGCCAAGTGCAGGGCAGTGAAAAACTGTTTTTT; CDR3 protein: CASSQVQGSEKLFF
J gene: TRBJ2-3; V gene: TRBV4-1; clone size: once; D gene: -; CDR3 DNA: TGCGCCAGCAGCCAAGTTGTCTCCACCACAGATACGCAGTATTTT; CDR3 protein: CASSQVVSTTDTQYF
J gene: TRBJ2-7; V gene: TRBV15; clone size: -; D gene: TRBD1; CDR3 DNA: TGTGCCACCAGCCCTGGGACAGTGGAGTACGAGCAGTACTTC; CDR3 protein: CATSPGTVEYEQYF
J gene: TRBJ2-1; V gene: TRBV30; clone size: few; D gene: -; CDR3 DNA: TGTGCCTGGAGTGGTCAGAAGCAGTTCTTC; CDR3 protein: CAWSGQKQFF
J gene: TRBJ1-1; V gene: TRBV30; clone size: few; D gene: -; CDR3 DNA: TGTGCCCTGGAAGGAGGGCCGAACACTGAAGCTTTCTTT; CDR3 protein: CALEGGPNTEAFF
J gene: TRBJ1-1; V gene: TRBV29-1; clone size: -; D gene: -; CDR3 DNA: TGCAGCGTGCTTCGTTTGAGCCCTGAAGCTTTCTTT; CDR3 protein: CSVLRLSPEAFF
J gene: TRBJ1-6; V gene: TRBV25-1; clone size: -; D gene: -; CDR3 DNA: TGTGCCACCGCCACGACGGATAATTCACCCCTCCACTTT; CDR3 protein: CATATTDNSPLHF
J gene: TRBJ2-1; V gene: TRBV16; clone size: few; D gene: -; CDR3 DNA: TGTGCCAGCAGCCAATCGGCCACCCTCAATGAGCAGTTCTTC; CDR3 protein: CASSQSATLNEQFF
J gene: TRBJ1-2; V gene: TRBV6-6; clone size: -; D gene: -; CDR3 DNA: TGTGCCAGCCAACAGGGACTCTATGGCTACACCTTC; CDR3 protein: CASQQGLYGYTF
J gene: TRBJ2-3; V gene: TRBV30; clone size: -; D gene: TRBD2; CDR3 DNA: TGTGCCTGGAGTGTACTAGCGAGGGCAGATACGCAGTATTTT; CDR3 protein: CAWSVLARADTQYF
J gene: TRBJ1-1; V gene: TRBV10-3; clone size: -; D gene: -; CDR3 DNA: TGTGCCATCAGTACCGGGACCTTGAACACTGAAGCTTTCTTT; CDR3 protein: CAISTGTLNTEAFF
J gene: TRBJ2-3; V gene: TRBV2; clone size: -; D gene: TRBD2; CDR3 DNA: TGTGCCAGCAGCCGACTAGCGGGGGCGCCCCCAGATACGCAGTATTTT; CDR3 protein: CASSRLAGAPPDTQYF
J gene: TRBJ2-7; V gene: TRBV5-5; clone size: -; D gene: -; CDR3 DNA: TGTGCCAGCAGCTTGGCCCTGCGACTAGTGGGCGAGCAGTACTTC; CDR3 protein: CASSLALRLVGEQYF
J gene: TRBJ2-1; V gene: TRBV29-1; clone size: -; D gene: -; CDR3 DNA: TGCAGCGTTGATATCAGAGGGCAGTTCTTC; CDR3 protein: CSVDIRGQFF
J gene: TRBJ1-5; V gene: TRBV2; clone size: -; D gene: -; CDR3 DNA: TGTGCCATCCGGGATTTTAGCAATCAGCCCCAGCATTTT; CDR3 protein: CAIRDFSNQPQHF
J gene: TRBJ2-2; V gene: TRBV29-1; clone size: -; D gene: TRBD2; CDR3 DNA: TGCAGCGTTGAATTCCTAGCGGGCACCGGGGAGCTGTTTTTT; CDR3 protein: CSVEFLAGTGELFF
J gene: TRBJ2-7; V gene: TRBV7-8; clone size: -; D gene: -; CDR3 DNA: TGTGCCAGCAGCTTCAGGGGACCGAACTACGAGCAGTACTTC; CDR3 protein: CASSFRGPNYEQYF
J gene: TRBJ2-7; V gene: TRBV7-9; clone size: -; D gene: TRBD2; CDR3 DNA: TGTGCCAGCAGCGCCGCGGGAGAACCCTACGAGCAGTACTTC; CDR3 protein: CASSAAGEPYEQYF
J gene: TRBJ1-1; V gene: TRBV4-2; clone size: -; D gene: -; CDR3 DNA: TGTGCCAGCAGCCAACAACAGGGAGCCCCTGAAGCTTTCTTT; CDR3 protein: CASSQQQGAPEAFF
J gene: TRBJ2-1; V gene: TRBV7-2; clone size: few; D gene: -; CDR3 DNA: TGTGCCAGCAGCTTTCAGGCCGGCTCCTACAATGAGCAGTTCTTC; CDR3 protein: CASSFQAGSYNEQFF
J gene: TRBJ1-5; V gene: TRBV27; clone size: -; D gene: -; CDR3 DNA: TGTGCCAGCAGTTGGGGTTTGGGATGGCCCCAGCATTTT; CDR3 protein: CASSWGLGWPQHF
J gene: TRBJ1-4; V gene: TRBV14; clone size: few; D gene: -; CDR3 DNA: TGTGCCAGCAGCCAAGGGGAACTCGTAAATGAAAAACTGTTTTTT; CDR3 protein: CASSQGELVNEKLFF